This is a list of T cell receptor beta chains from one sample in a study of blood T cells in healthy people across ages. In TCRdb, the 5' RACE reads were re-called with MiXCR into one record per CDR3 protein. The sample includes approximately 600,000 distinct CDR3 sequences, around three fifths seen only once; the top ten take 35% to 40%. The sequenced material came from blood. The receptors were sampled from a man aged 55 to 70 in good health. Each CDR3 is given with its conserved first and last residue. A D gene is named only where the DNA matches it firmly. The listing skips clone size in some rows; elsewhere it reads once, few, many or a size class.

V,D,J,size,DNA,CDR3
TRBV15,TRBD2,TRBJ2-1,few,TGTGCCACCGGGACTAGCGGGGGATACAATGAGCAGTTCTTC,CATGTSGGYNEQFF
TRBV5-1,TRBD1,TRBJ2-1,few,TGCGCCAGCAGAGACCCGGGACAGGGGATACATGAGCAGTTCTTC,CASRDPGQGIHEQFF
TRBV28,-,TRBJ1-2,few,TGTGCCAGCAGTTTTGCAGGCGGGGGAGTTAACTATGGCTACACCTTC,CASSFAGGGVNYGYTF
TRBV9,-,TRBJ2-1,-,TGTGCCAGCAGCGTAGTGGTCGGGGGCACCTACAATGAGCAGTTCTTC,CASSVVVGGTYNEQFF
TRBV14,-,TRBJ1-2,-,TGTGCCAGCAGCCAATGGGGATCTGGCGGCTACACCTTC,CASSQWGSGGYTF
TRBV2,-,TRBJ2-1,few,TGTGCCACTCAGGACGGGTACAATGAGCAGTTCTTC,CATQDGYNEQFF
TRBV18,-,TRBJ2-7,few,TGTGCCAGCTCACCACCGGTGGGTCAGGGCTACGAGCAGTACTTC,CASSPPVGQGYEQYF
TRBV6-1,TRBD2,TRBJ2-7,many,TGTGCCAGCAGAGAAGGGACTAGAGGCGAGCAGTACTTC,CASREGTRGEQYF
TRBV4-1,-,TRBJ2-5,-,TGCGCCAGCAGCCAAACTACTAGACTGGAGACCCAGTACTTC,CASSQTTRLETQYF
TRBV5-1,-,TRBJ2-2,-,TGCGCCAGCAGCTTAGGGGGATGGACCGGGGAGCTGTTTTTT,CASSLGGWTGELFF
TRBV7-2,-,TRBJ2-5,-,TGTGCCAGCAGCTTCCAATCTGGGACCCAGTACTTC,CASSFQSGTQYF
TRBV6-5,-,TRBJ2-7,once,TGTGCCAGCAGTTACTCCGGACAGTACTACGAGCAGTACTTC,CASSYSGQYYEQYF
TRBV4-1,TRBD1,TRBJ1-5,once,TGCGCCAGCAGCCAAGATTGGACGGGACAGAATAGCAATCAGCCCCAGCATTTT,CASSQDWTGQNSNQPQHF
TRBV5-1,TRBD2,TRBJ2-1,-,TGCGCCAGCAGCCCCAGCGGGGGGGCCGGCCATGAGCAGTTCTTC,CASSPSGGAGHEQFF
TRBV25-1,-,TRBJ2-5,-,TGTGCCAGCAGTGAATCGGCGAAGGAGTACTTC,CASSESAKEYF
TRBV2,-,TRBJ2-5,-,TGTGCCAGCAGTGAATCCGGGGGGCACCAAGAGACCCAGTACTTC,CASSESGGHQETQYF
TRBV4-2,-,TRBJ2-5,-,TGTGCCTGCAGCCAAGTCGGCGGCGCGAGTGAGACCCAGTACTTC,CACSQVGGASETQYF
TRBV5-1,TRBD2,TRBJ2-5,-,TGCGCCAGCAGCTTGGCTCCACGGACTAGCGGGGAGACCCAGTACTTC,CASSLAPRTSGETQYF
TRBV6-5,-,TRBJ2-3,-,TGTGCCAGCAGTTACTCGGCAAGGAAAATCCCCAGGGCAGATACGCAGTATTTT,CASSYSARKIPRADTQYF
TRBV4-1,TRBD1,TRBJ1-5,few,TGCGCCAGCAGCCCGGGACAGGGGGCAAGTCAGCCCCAGCATTTT,CASSPGQGASQPQHF
TRBV6-2/TRBV6-3,-,TRBJ2-1,-,TGTGCCAGCAGTTACGCACGTGAGCAGTTCTTC,CASSYAREQFF
TRBV21-1,-,TRBJ2-7,-,TGTGCCAGCACCCAAACGGGAGACGAGCAGTACTTC,CASTQTGDEQYF
TRBV27,TRBD1,TRBJ2-7,-,TGTGCCAGCAGATACCGGGACAGGGGGTACGAGCAGTACTTC,CASRYRDRGYEQYF
TRBV6-1,-,TRBJ2-7,-,TGTGCCAGCAGCCTACCCTGGAGCGAGCAGTACTTC,CASSLPWSEQYF
TRBV5-1,-,TRBJ2-3,-,TGCGCCAGCAGCTTGGAGGTTCAGTCTAGCACAGATACGCAGTATTTT,CASSLEVQSSTDTQYF
TRBV15,-,TRBJ2-3,-,TGTGCCACCAGCAGAGAACAGCCGGCAGATACGCAGTATTTT,CATSREQPADTQYF
TRBV10-3,-,TRBJ2-1,-,TGTGCCATCCGACCAGGGAGCGGAAGTAACAATGAGCAGTTCTTC,CAIRPGSGSNNEQFF
TRBV3-1,-,TRBJ2-7,-,TGTGCCAGCAGCCAAGTGGGGGGGGCCGGATACGAGCAGTACTTC,CASSQVGGAGYEQYF
TRBV7-9,-,TRBJ2-4,-,TGTGCCAGCATCCCGTCGGGTTCGAACATTCAGTACTTC,CASIPSGSNIQYF
TRBV5-1,-,TRBJ1-1,-,TGCGCCGGCAGCCCGATGGGGGGAACTGAAGCTTTCTTT,CAGSPMGGTEAFF
TRBV20-1,-,TRBJ2-1,-,TGCAGTGCTAGAGGGGGTACCCACGGGAATGAGCAGTTCTTC,CSARGGTHGNEQFF
TRBV4-1,-,TRBJ2-7,few,TGCGCCAGCAGCCAAGGGAACAGGGTGGGGACCTACGAGCAGTACTTC,CASSQGNRVGTYEQYF
TRBV29-1,-,TRBJ2-1,-,TGCAGCCTGGGGCCGGCGGGTGGGTACAATGAGCAGTTCTTC,CSLGPAGGYNEQFF
TRBV5-1,-,TRBJ1-1,-,TGCGCCAGCAGCTTGGAATTAGGTGGGACCCCGAACACTGAAGCTTTCTTT,CASSLELGGTPNTEAFF
TRBV29-1,-,TRBJ2-3,few,TGCAGCGCCGCAGGCCCCCAGCGTACAAGCACAGATACGCAGTATTTT,CSAAGPQRTSTDTQYF
TRBV20-1,-,TRBJ2-5,-,TGCAGTGCCCATAGCGAGACCCAGTACTTC,CSAHSETQYF
TRBV20-1,TRBD2,TRBJ2-1,-,TGCAGTGCTAAGGCGGGGGCCTACAATGAGCAGTTCTTC,CSAKAGAYNEQFF
TRBV14,-,TRBJ2-1,-,TGTGCCAGCAGCCAGCTAGCCCCCAATGAGCAGTTCTTC,CASSQLAPNEQFF
TRBV4-1,-,TRBJ1-5,-,TGCGCCAGCAGCCAAGATACGGGGGGCTGGCAGCCCCAGCATTTT,CASSQDTGGWQPQHF
TRBV5-1,TRBD2,TRBJ2-3,few,TGCGCCAGCAGCTTGGCGGTAGCGGGGGGGCAAACAGATACGCAGTATTTT,CASSLAVAGGQTDTQYF
TRBV18,TRBD1,TRBJ1-6,few,TGTGCCAGCTCACCCGGACAGGGGGCTGGTTCACCCCTCCACTTT,CASSPGQGAGSPLHF
TRBV5-1,-,TRBJ1-5,-,TGCGCCAGCAGCTTGGGGGGGAATGGTCAGCCCCAGCATTTT,CASSLGGNGQPQHF
TRBV20-1,-,TRBJ2-7,-,TGTAGTGCTAGTGTTCCCGGGGGCTTCAAGAGCTCCTACGAGCAGTACTTC,CSASVPGGFKSSYEQYF
TRBV20-1,TRBD1,TRBJ2-5,-,TGCAGTGCTCCGCTTGGACAGGGGATAGAAACCCAGTACTTC,CSAPLGQGIETQYF
TRBV20-1,-,TRBJ1-6,once,TGCAGTGCACCCCAGGGGTTTGATAATTCACCCCTCCACTTT,CSAPQGFDNSPLHF
TRBV20-1,TRBD1,TRBJ2-5,-,TGCAGTGCTAGGGAAGACAGGGGCAGAGAGACCCAGTACTTC,CSAREDRGRETQYF
TRBV13,TRBD1,TRBJ2-7,few,TGTGCCAGCAGCCCAGCCGGGACAGGATCCTACGAGCAGTACTTC,CASSPAGTGSYEQYF
TRBV5-1,-,TRBJ2-1,few,TGCGCCAGCAGCTACCTAATACAAGGGGACAATGAGCAGTTCTTC,CASSYLIQGDNEQFF
TRBV29-1,-,TRBJ2-1,few,TGCAGCGTTAAGTACGTCCGTTCCTCGTTCTTC,CSVKYVRSSFF
TRBV18,-,TRBJ2-7,-,TGTGCCAGCTCATCGAGAGATTCCTACGAGCAGTACTTC,CASSSRDSYEQYF
TRBV29-1,-,TRBJ2-1,-,TGCAGCGTTCCCAGACTCGGCCCGTACAAGGAGCAGTTCTTC,CSVPRLGPYKEQFF
TRBV5-1,TRBD2,TRBJ2-5,few,TGCGCCAGCAGGCTTAGCGGGACAATAGTGGAGACCCAGTACTTC,CASRLSGTIVETQYF
TRBV29-1,-,TRBJ2-7,few,TGCAGCGTTGTTGGGATCCCCTACGAGCAGTACTTC,CSVVGIPYEQYF
TRBV7-9,-,TRBJ2-5,-,TGTGCCAGCAGCTCCGCCAGGGTTTTTGAAGAGACCCAGTACTTC,CASSSARVFEETQYF
TRBV9,-,TRBJ2-5,once,TGTGCCAGCAGCGAGGACAGCCTGTGGGGGGAGCAGTACTTC,CASSEDSLWGEQYF
TRBV6-2/TRBV6-3,-,TRBJ2-7,-,TGTGCCAGCACCACCGGGTCTCCCGTGCACGAGCAGTACTTC,CASTTGSPVHEQYF
TRBV7-9,TRBD2,TRBJ2-1,-,TGTGCCAGCAGCGGTGCGACTAGCGGGGGACACAATGAGCAGTTCTTC,CASSGATSGGHNEQFF
TRBV12-3/TRBV12-4,TRBD1,TRBJ1-2,-,TGTGCCAGCAGTTTCGGGACAGTCTATGGCTACACCTTC,CASSFGTVYGYTF
TRBV10-3,-,TRBJ1-2,-,TGTGCCATCAGTCCGGACAGACTCTATGGCTACACCTTC,CAISPDRLYGYTF